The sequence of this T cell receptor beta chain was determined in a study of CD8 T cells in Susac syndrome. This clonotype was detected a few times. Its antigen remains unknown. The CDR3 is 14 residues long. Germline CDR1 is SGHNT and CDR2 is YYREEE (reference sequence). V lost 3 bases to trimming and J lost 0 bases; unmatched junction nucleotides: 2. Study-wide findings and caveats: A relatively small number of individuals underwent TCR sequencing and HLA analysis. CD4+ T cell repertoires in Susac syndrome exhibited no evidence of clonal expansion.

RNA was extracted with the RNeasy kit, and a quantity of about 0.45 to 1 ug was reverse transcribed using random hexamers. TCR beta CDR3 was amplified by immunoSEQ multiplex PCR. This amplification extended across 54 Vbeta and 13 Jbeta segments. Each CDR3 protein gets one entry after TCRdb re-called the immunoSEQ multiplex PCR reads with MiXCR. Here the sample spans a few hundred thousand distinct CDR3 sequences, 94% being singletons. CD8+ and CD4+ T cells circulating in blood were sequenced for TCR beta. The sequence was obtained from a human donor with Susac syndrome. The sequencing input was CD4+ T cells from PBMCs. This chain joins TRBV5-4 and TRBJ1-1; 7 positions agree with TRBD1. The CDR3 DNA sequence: TGTGCCAGCAGCTCGGGACAGTTGAACACTGAAGCTTTCTTT. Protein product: CASSSGQLNTEAFF.